The clone carrying this T cell receptor (beta chain) was picked up a small number of times. What it binds is unknown. V was pared by 1 base and J by 0 bases, with 6 bases between. Germline CDR1 and CDR2: SGHTA and FQGTGA. The CDR3 totals 15 residues. The assay was immunoSEQ multiplex PCR, and TCRdb's table has in-frame clones only and misses some. The data contain tens of thousands of clones, around 80% of them singletons. This sample is part of a study of OX40 agonist ivuxolimab in advanced cancers. Overall study: At approximately 80% male, the cohort had a mean age of about 60 years, ranging from about 20 to 79. Allowance was made for prior anti-PD-1, anti-PD-L1 or anti-CTLA-4 therapy, and 40% to 45% had some. Whole-study findings and limits: Averaging showed that CD8+ T cells had more expanded clones than CD4+ did.

Patients were ineligible given autoimmune disease history or systemic immunosuppression. This clonotype originated in an adult with an advanced solid tumor such as melanoma, head and neck, liver or kidney cancer. This chain links TRBV7-3 with TRBJ2-2, with a tentative D call TRBD2 (6 bases). This specimen consisted of CD4+ or CD8+ T cells sorted from blood, obtained in a trial of the OX40 agonist ivuxolimab. CDR3 nucleotide sequence: TGTGCCAGCAGCTTAAGCGGGACGAACACCGGGGAGCTGTTTTTT. Its protein is CASSLSGTNTGELFF. Based on the CDR3 plus reference TRBV7-3 and TRBJ2-2, the full variable domain is GAGVSQTPSNKVTEKGKYVELRCDPISGHTALYWYRQSLGQGPEFLIYFQGTGAADDSGLPNDRFFAVRPEGSVSTLKIQRTERGDSAVYLCASSLSGTNTGELFFGEGSRLTVL.